This TCR beta chain appears in the sequencing data of a study of T cell clonality in common variable immunodeficiency. Overall study findings and caveats: CVID subjects shared fewer TCRbeta clones than healthy controls did. Common variable immunodeficiency TCR beta sequences reportedly had fewer deletions and N-nucleotide insertions.

Control and CVID samples contributed equal amounts of genomic DNA. Libraries were prepared by immunoSEQ multiplex PCR; TCRdb keeps only in-frame clonotypes and omits some of them. The specimen gives around 40,000 clones without singletons; the ten biggest hold about 3%. Both groups were predominantly of Caucasian heritage. This clone was recorded at least ten times. Antigen unknown. With the read ending 3 residues before the CDR3 end, the germline J gene is used to fill in that end. Germline CDR1 LNHDA, CDR2 SQIVND (reference sequence). V shed 4 bases and J 3 bases; nucleotides not matched to a gene: 6. CDR3 length: 15 residues.

Sequenced: peripheral blood mononuclear cells. The chain combines TRBV19 with TRBJ2-3, with 8 nucleotides matching TRBD2. This clonotype originated in a person aged 18 to 75 in good health. Partial CDR3 DNA: TGTGCCAGTAGTAGTGGCGGGGGGTCGACAGATACG. This codes for CASSSGGGSTDT. The CDR3 in full is CASSSGGGSTDTQYF.